This entry lists 2 T cell receptor beta chains sequenced from one sample in a study of CD8 T cells in ankylosing spondylitis. Notes on the study in general: A motif of 8 or 9 highly homologous TCR beta variants was seen as apparently characteristic of ankylosing spondylitis blood.

Their antigens remain unidentified. One entry per CDR3 protein, called by TCRdb with MiXCR from the 5' RACE reads. The sample carries a few hundred thousand distinct CDR3 sequences, about 13% recorded once. Sample: blood, either unsorted or a sorted T cell fraction (not recorded which). These receptors originate from a male donor with ankylosing spondylitis.

This rearrangement joins TRBV4-2 to TRBJ2-3, with D perhaps being TRBD1 or TRBD2 (6 bases each). The CDR3 runs to 17 residues. Deletions cut 1 base from V and 4 bases from J, with 18 bases between. The germline gives CDR1 LGHNA, CDR2 YNFKEQ. CDR3 sequence reads: CASSQVPRGEWADTQYF. Here the CDR3 DNA reads TGTGCCAGCAGCCAAGTCCCTAGGGGGGAGTGGGCAGATACGCAGTATTTT.

The sample holds a few counts of this clonotype. The chain employs TRBV7-2 and TRBJ2-2, with TRBD1 matching 8 bases. Losses at the gene ends were 6 bases for V and 1 base for J; bases not matched to a gene: 7. CDR1 SGHTA and CDR2 FQGNSA come from the germline V gene. The CDR3 sequence is 16 residues long. This CDR3 is CASRAPGQVNTGELFF. In nucleotides, the CDR3 is TGTGCCAGCAGGGCCCCGGGACAGGTGAACACCGGGGAGCTGTTTTTT.